A single sample gave rise to the 27 T cell receptor beta chains below, sequenced in a study of blood T cell repertoires in COVID-19. Repertoires were generated with immunoSEQ multiplex PCR, while TCRdb's copy carries only in-frame clones and drops some. The sample has about 160,000 clones; approximately 81% are singletons. The sample comprised peripheral blood. The source of these receptors is a human donor with acute or convalescent COVID-19. The donor label of this sample is uncertain.

This chain connects TRBV6-4 to TRBJ2-1; the D gene is possibly TRBD1 (6 bases). Trimming removed 6 bases from V and 8 bases from J, with 17 bases in between. The length of the CDR3 is 14 residues. Germline V gene sequence: CDR1 MRHNA, CDR2 SNTAGT. This chain's CDR3 is CASSSTGLRDEQFF. The DNA for the CDR3 is TGTGCCAGCAGCTCCACAGGGTTGCGCGATGAGCAGTTCTTC.

V gene TRBV5-1 combines with J gene TRBJ2-2; 8 nucleotides agree with TRBD1. CDR3 size: 15 residues. Trimming removed 4 bases from V and 0 bases from J; junction bases left unmatched: 2. CDR1 SGHRS and CDR2 YFSETQ come from the germline V gene. Here the CDR3 reads CASSPGGSNTGELFF. The CDR3 coding sequence is TGCGCCAGCAGCCCAGGGGGCTCGAACACCGGGGAGCTGTTTTTT.

In its sample, this clone was seen once. The chain carries TRBV11-1 and TRBJ1-4; TRBD1 aligns across 7 bases. Unmatched junction bases numbered 2, after V lost 7 bases and J lost 0 bases. The CDR3 has 14 residues. Germline V gene sequence: CDR1 SGHAT, CDR2 FQDESV (reference sequence). DNA for the CDR3: TGTGCCAGCACCACAGGGGCAACTAATGAAAAACTGTTTTTT. The encoded protein is CASTTGATNEKLFF.

This clone was seen just once. The chain joins TRBV6-6 to TRBJ1-6; D perhaps matches TRBD1 (5 bases). With 5 bases removed from V and 3 bases from J, the gap between germline ends came to 14 bases. Germline CDR1 is MNHNY and CDR2 is SVGAGI (reference sequence). The CDR3 covers 16 residues. As DNA, the CDR3 is TGTGCCAGCAGTCAACCCGCGACAGTCTATAATTCACCCCTCCACTTT. It translates to CASSQPATVYNSPLHF.

In its sample, this clone was seen once. This rearrangement joins TRBV6-2 or TRBV6-3 to TRBJ1-1, with TRBD1 matching 7 bases. CDR3 length equals 13 residues. V gave up 2 bases and J gave up 12 bases; unmatched junction bases: 9. Germline V gene data show CDR1 as MNHEY and CDR2 as SVGEGT. The CDR3 DNA is TGTGCCAGCAGTTACAGGGGTGCAGGGGGATCTTTCTTT. The encoded protein is CASSYRGAGGSFF.

The chain uses TRBV28 and TRBJ1-4; a weak D match, TRBD1 (6 bases). Germline V gene data show CDR1 as MDHEN and CDR2 as SYDVKM. Trimming removed 2 bases from V and 4 bases from J, with 11 bases in between. This CDR3 is 15 amino acids long. CDR3 sequence: CASSLTGTSNEKLFF. The CDR3 DNA reads TGTGCCAGCAGTTTAACCGGGACAAGTAATGAAAAACTGTTTTTT.

The CDR3 region is CASSPQTGDQPQHF. The CDR3 coding sequence is TGTGCCAGCTCACCTCAGACAGGGGATCAGCCCCAGCATTTT. The V and J genes are TRBV18 and TRBJ1-5; 8 bases fit TRBD1. CDR1 and CDR2 from the germline V gene are KGHSH and LQKENI. CDR3 length equals 14 residues. J gave up 5 bases and V 3 bases, and 3 bases lay outside the gene matches. The full variable domain, with the rest looked up from reference TRBV18 and TRBJ1-5, is NAGVMQNPRHLVRRRGQEARLRCSPMKGHSHVYWYRQLPEEGLKFMVYLQKENIIDESGMPKERFSAEFPKEGPSILRIQQVVRGDSAAYFCASSPQTGDQPQHFGDGTRLSIL.

CDR3 bases: TGTGCCAGCCAAAGACTAGCGGGCCCGACCTACGAGCAGTACTTC. Translated: CASQRLAGPTYEQYF. The gene calls are TRBV2 and TRBJ2-7, with TRBD2 matching 10 bases. With V trimmed by 8 bases and J by 2 bases, 9 bases remained unmatched. CDR3 length: 15 residues. Germline V gene data show CDR1 as SNHLY and CDR2 as FYNNEI.

The rearrangement uses TRBV6-4 and TRBJ1-2, with 7 bases fitting TRBD1. Germline V gene sequence: CDR1 MRHNA, CDR2 SNTAGT. Trimming cost V 7 bases and J 1 base; bases outside gene matches: 6. This CDR3 spans 14 amino acids. This CDR3 reads CASKPGQNNYGYTF. The CDR3 DNA follows: TGTGCCAGCAAGCCGGGACAGAATAACTATGGCTACACCTTC.

The chain's CDR3 is CASRQSGTGGTGELFF. As DNA, the CDR3 is TGTGCCAGCAGACAATCCGGGACAGGGGGCACCGGGGAGCTGTTTTTT. The V gene is TRBV6-6, the J gene TRBJ2-2; 11 nucleotides agree with TRBD1. The CDR3 sequence is 16 residues long. The germline gives CDR1 MNHNY, CDR2 SVGAGI (reference sequence). The junction had 7 bases not matched to a gene; V was cut back by 6 bases and J by 4 bases.

The chain has TRBV7-7 and TRBJ2-2, with a tentative D call TRBD2 (5 bases). Germline CDR1 is SSHAT and CDR2 is FNYEAQ (reference sequence). Trimming left V 1 base short and J 6 bases short, with 12 bases between. The CDR3 is 15 residues long. The CDR3 spells CASSLEGSGSGELFF. The CDR3 coding sequence is TGTGCCAGCAGCTTAGAGGGCAGCGGTTCCGGGGAGCTGTTTTTT.

This chain links TRBV7-3 with TRBJ2-1; 9 positions agree with TRBD1. The CDR3 loop spans 14 amino acids. Germline CDR1 is SGHTA and CDR2 is FQGTGA. J lost 8 bases, V lost 6 bases, and 8 bases had no gene match. The CDR3: CASRTRGQGHEQFF. The CDR3 bases are TGTGCCAGCAGGACCCGGGGACAGGGCCATGAGCAGTTCTTC.

The chain employs TRBV7-9 and TRBJ2-4, with D perhaps matching TRBD1 (7 bases). The germline V and J ends were trimmed by 1 base and 2 bases, with 12 bases remaining between them. Germline CDR1 reads SEHNR; CDR2 reads FQNEAQ (reference sequence). The CDR3 contains 16 residues. The CDR3 coding sequence is TGTGCCAGCAGCTTAGGCCCAGGGGGGACCAAAAACATTCAGTACTTC. This codes for CASSLGPGGTKNIQYF. Based on the CDR3 plus reference TRBV7-9 and TRBJ2-4, the full variable domain is DTGVSQNPRHKITKRGQNVTFRCDPISEHNRLYWYRQTLGQGPEFLTYFQNEAQLEKSRLLSDRFSAERPKGSFSTLEIQRTEQGDSAMYLCASSLGPGGTKNIQYFGAGTRLSVL.

V gene TRBV28 combines with J gene TRBJ1-5; 8 bases are a match to TRBD1. V lost 1 base and J lost 8; bases outside the gene matches: 4. Germline V gene data show CDR1 as MDHEN and CDR2 as SYDVKM. CDR3 length: 14 residues. The CDR3 loop is CASSLSQGAKPQHF. The CDR3 region has the DNA TGTGCCAGCAGTTTATCGCAGGGGGCGAAGCCCCAGCATTTT.

The sample holds one count of this clone. The rearrangement links TRBV18 to TRBJ1-3; 8 bases fit TRBD1. The length of the CDR3 is 17 residues. The V gene end was trimmed by 4 bases and the J gene end by 2 bases; junction bases not matched to a gene: 10. Germline V gene lookup returns CDR1 KGHSH and CDR2 LQKENI. The CDR3: CASSRDRGTGAGNTIYF. The CDR3 DNA is TGTGCCAGCTCACGAGACAGGGGCACTGGGGCTGGAAACACCATATATTTT.

The V and J genes are TRBV4-1 and TRBJ1-5, with 7 bases fitting TRBD1. CDR3 size: 14 residues. Germline-derived CDR1 and CDR2 are MGHRA and YSYEKL. The V and J ends lost 6 bases and 4 bases, in that order; junction bases with no gene match: 6. In DNA form, the CDR3 reads TGCGCCAGCAGTCGAACAGGGGTAAATCAGCCCCAGCATTTT. Encoded protein: CASSRTGVNQPQHF.

This chain joins TRBV30 and TRBJ2-2; no clear D. This CDR3 spans 13 amino acids. Germline CDR1 reads GTSNPN; CDR2 reads SVGIG (reference sequence). V lost 0 bases and J 5 bases, leaving 7 bases between the germline ends. The CDR3 is CAWSVLSTGELFF. In DNA, the CDR3 is TGTGCCTGGAGTGTACTGAGTACCGGGGAGCTGTTTTTT. The variable domain in full, completed from reference TRBV30 and TRBJ2-2, reads SQTIHQWPATLVQPVGSPLSLECTVEGTSNPNLYWYRQAAGRGLQLLFYSVGIGQISSEVPQNLSASRPQDRQFILSSKKLLLSDSGFYLCAWSVLSTGELFFGEGSRLTVL.

The V gene is TRBV28, the J gene TRBJ2-7; D perhaps matches TRBD2 (6 bases). V lost 3 bases and J lost 5, with 17 bases in between. The CDR3 is made up of 15 amino acids. Germline CDR1 and CDR2: MDHEN and SYDVKM. The DNA of the CDR3 is TGTGCCAGCAGTTTGTACCGACTAGTAGTCCACGAGCAGTACTTC. Amino acid sequence: CASSLYRLVVHEQYF.

CDR3 coding DNA: TGCAGCGGGCGACAGGGAAGGGACACTGAAGCTTTCTTT. Translating gives CSGRQGRDTEAFF. The rearrangement joins TRBV29-1 to TRBJ1-1; 7 nucleotides agree with TRBD1. V dropped 7 bases and J dropped 3; count of bases not matched to a gene: 8. Germline V gives CDR1 SQVTM, CDR2 ANQGSEA. CDR3 length: 13 amino acids.

V is TRBV5-5 and J is TRBJ1-4; D is perhaps TRBD1 (5 bases). Germline assignment: CDR1 SGHKS and CDR2 YYEKEE (reference sequence). V gave up 4 bases and J gave up 8 bases, with 15 bases separating them. The CDR3 sequence is 14 residues long. The CDR3 loop is CASSPRERQEKLFF. The CDR3 DNA sequence: TGTGCCAGCAGCCCCAGGGAAAGACAAGAAAAACTGTTTTTT.

Only a few counts were recorded for this clone. Here the CDR3 DNA reads TGTGCCAGCAGCTGGGACAGGGAGGGCGAAAAACTGTTTTTT. This sequence encodes CASSWDREGEKLFF. This sequence joins TRBV7-9 and TRBJ1-4, with 9 positions matching TRBD1. Germline trimming cut 4 bases from V and 8 bases from J; bases unmatched to any gene: 5. Looked up from germline, CDR1 is SEHNR and CDR2 is FQNEAQ (reference sequence). The CDR3 consists of 14 residues.

The table lists this clone with a count of one. This chain uses TRBV14 with TRBJ1-2, with D possibly TRBD1 on 6 matching bases. Germline V CDR1 and CDR2: SGHDN, FVKESK. The CDR3 sequence is 14 residues long. Trimming shortened V by 2 bases and J by 5 bases, and 12 bases separated the two germline ends. In DNA, the CDR3 is TGTGCCAGCAGCCAAACTAGACAGGCGTATGGCTACACCTTC. This codes for CASSQTRQAYGYTF.

The rearrangement uses TRBV30 and TRBJ1-1; the match to TRBD1 covers 11 bases. The CDR3 has 14 residues. Germline-derived CDR1 and CDR2 are GTSNPN and SVGIG (reference sequence). J was trimmed by 8 bases and V by 3 bases; bases with no gene match: 8. The CDR3 here is CAWRGDRGKKEAFF. CDR3 bases: TGTGCCTGGAGGGGGGACAGGGGGAAGAAGGAAGCTTTCTTT.

The genes are TRBV21-1 and TRBJ1-3; the table assigns TRBD1, which was not confirmed against the DNA. TRBV21-1 is shown as a pseudogene. The CDR3 extends over 16 amino acids. This CDR3 reads CASSKAGTGEGNTIYF. DNA of the CDR3: TGTGCCAGCAGCAAAGCGGGGACAGGGGAAGGAAACACCATATATTTT.

This chain joins TRBV18 and TRBJ1-4, with 7 bases lining up with TRBD1. Germline V CDR1 and CDR2: KGHSH, LQKENI. The V and J ends lost 7 bases and 0 bases, in that order; junction bases with no gene match: 5. The CDR3 totals 15 residues. In DNA form, the CDR3 reads TGTGCCAGCTTACAGGGGTCTGCAACTAATGAAAAACTGTTTTTT. Translated: CASLQGSATNEKLFF.

The chain joins TRBV15 to TRBJ1-1, with no clear D. CDR1 is LNHNV and CDR2 is YYDKDF in the germline V gene (reference sequence). V was clipped by 0 bases and J by 1 base, with 6 bases between them. The length of the CDR3 is 14 residues. The CDR3 bases are TGTGCCACCAGCAGAGATAACAAGAACACTGAAGCTTTCTTT. Its protein is CATSRDNKNTEAFF.

J is TRBJ1-5 and V is TRBV3-1 (or the pseudogene TRBV3-2), with no clear D. Per the germline V gene, CDR1 is LGHDT and CDR2 is YNNKEL (reference sequence). The germline V and J ends were trimmed by 4 bases and 4 bases, with 8 bases remaining between them. The CDR3 spans 13 residues. The CDR3 sequence is CASSRAANQPQHF. The DNA of the CDR3 is TGTGCCAGCAGCCGAGCTGCTAATCAGCCCCAGCATTTT.